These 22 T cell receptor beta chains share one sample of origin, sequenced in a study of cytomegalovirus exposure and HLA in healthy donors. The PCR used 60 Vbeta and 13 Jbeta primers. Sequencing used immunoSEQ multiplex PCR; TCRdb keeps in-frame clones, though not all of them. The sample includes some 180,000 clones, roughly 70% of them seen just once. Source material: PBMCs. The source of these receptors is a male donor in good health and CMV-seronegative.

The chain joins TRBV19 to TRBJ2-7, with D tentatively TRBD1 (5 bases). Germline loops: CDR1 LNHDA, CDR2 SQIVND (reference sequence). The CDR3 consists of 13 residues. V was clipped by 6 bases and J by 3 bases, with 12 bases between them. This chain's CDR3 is CASSRTISYEQYF. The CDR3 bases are TGTGCCAGTAGCCGGACAATAAGCTACGAGCAGTACTTC. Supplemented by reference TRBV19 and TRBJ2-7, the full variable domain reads DGGITQSPKYLFRKEGQNVTLSCEQNLNHDAMYWYRQDPGQGLRLIYYSQIVNDFQKGDIAEGYSVSREKKESFPLTVTSAQKNPTAFYLCASSRTISYEQYFGPGTRLTVT.

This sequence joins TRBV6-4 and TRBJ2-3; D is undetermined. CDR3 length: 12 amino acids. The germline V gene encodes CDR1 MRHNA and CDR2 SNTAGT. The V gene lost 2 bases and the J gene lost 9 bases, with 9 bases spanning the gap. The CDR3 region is CASSDPAGTQYF. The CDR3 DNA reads TGTGCCAGCAGTGACCCAGCAGGAACGCAGTATTTT.

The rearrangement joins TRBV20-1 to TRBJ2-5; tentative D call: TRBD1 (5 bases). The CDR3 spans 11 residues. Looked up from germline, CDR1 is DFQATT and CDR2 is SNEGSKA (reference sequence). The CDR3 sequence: CSRTIRETQYF. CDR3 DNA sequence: TGCAGCCGGACAATTCGAGAGACCCAGTACTTC.

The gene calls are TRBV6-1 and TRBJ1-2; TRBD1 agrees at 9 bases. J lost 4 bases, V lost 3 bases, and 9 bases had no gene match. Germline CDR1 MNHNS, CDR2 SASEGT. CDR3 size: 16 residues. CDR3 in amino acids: CASSEPGQGSSYGYTF. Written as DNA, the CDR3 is TGTGCCAGCAGTGAGCCGGGACAGGGTAGTTCCTATGGCTACACCTTC.

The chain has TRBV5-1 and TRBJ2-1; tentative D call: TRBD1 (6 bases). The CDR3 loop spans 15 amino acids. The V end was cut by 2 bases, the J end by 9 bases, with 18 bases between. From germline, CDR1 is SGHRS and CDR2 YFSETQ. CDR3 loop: CASSLRTAGGGEQFF. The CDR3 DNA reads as TGCGCCAGCAGCTTAAGGACAGCCGGAGGTGGTGAGCAGTTCTTC. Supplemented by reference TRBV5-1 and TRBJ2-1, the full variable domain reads KAGVTQTPRYLIKTRGQQVTLSCSPISGHRSVSWYQQTPGQGLQFLFEYFSETQRNKGNFPGRFSGRQFSNSRSEMNVSTLELGDSALYLCASSLRTAGGGEQFFGPGTRLTVL.

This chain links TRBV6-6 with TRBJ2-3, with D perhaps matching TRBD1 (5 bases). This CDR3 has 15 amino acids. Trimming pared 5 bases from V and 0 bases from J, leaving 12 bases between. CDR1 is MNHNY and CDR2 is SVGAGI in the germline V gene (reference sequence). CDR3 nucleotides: TGTGCCAGCAGTCGTCAGGGTTCTAGCACAGATACGCAGTATTTT. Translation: CASSRQGSSTDTQYF.

CDR3 sequence: CASSPQEREQYF. CDR3 coding DNA: TGTGCCAGCTCACCACAAGAGCGCGAGCAGTACTTC. V and J are TRBV18 and TRBJ2-7, with D unclear. Germline CDR1 KGHSH, CDR2 LQKENI. The CDR3 is made up of 12 amino acids. Trimming took off 1 base at V and 6 bases at J, with 7 bases between the two ends.

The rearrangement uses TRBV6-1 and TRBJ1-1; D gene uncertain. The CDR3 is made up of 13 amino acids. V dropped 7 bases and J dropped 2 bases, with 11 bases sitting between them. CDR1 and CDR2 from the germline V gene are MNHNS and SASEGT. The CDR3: CASTISVNTEAFF. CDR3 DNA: TGTGCCAGCACTATCTCGGTAAACACTGAAGCTTTCTTT.

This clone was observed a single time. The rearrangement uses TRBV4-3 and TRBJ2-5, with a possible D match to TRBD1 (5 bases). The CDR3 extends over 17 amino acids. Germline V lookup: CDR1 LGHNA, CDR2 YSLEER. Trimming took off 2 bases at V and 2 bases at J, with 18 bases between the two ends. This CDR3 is CASSQSAGPSTQETQYF. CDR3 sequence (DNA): TGCGCCAGCAGCCAAAGTGCAGGGCCCTCAACACAAGAGACCCAGTACTTC.

CDR3 sequence (DNA): TGTGCCAGCAGCCTCCGACAGGGGGCCGTTTTGAAGACCCAGTACTTC. Its translation is CASSLRQGAVLKTQYF. V is TRBV13 and J is TRBJ2-5; 10 bases fit TRBD1. V was pared by 5 bases and J by 6 bases, with 12 bases of the junction left unmatched. The CDR3 covers 16 residues. Germline CDR1 PRHDT, CDR2 FYEKMQ (reference sequence). The full variable domain, in which reference TRBV13 and TRBJ2-5 provide the parts outside the CDR3, is AAGVIQSPRHLIKEKRETATLKCYPIPRHDTVYWYQQGPGQDPQFLISFYEKMQSDKGSIPDRFSAQQFSDYHSELNMSSLELGDSALYFCASSLRQGAVLKTQYFGPGTRLLVL.

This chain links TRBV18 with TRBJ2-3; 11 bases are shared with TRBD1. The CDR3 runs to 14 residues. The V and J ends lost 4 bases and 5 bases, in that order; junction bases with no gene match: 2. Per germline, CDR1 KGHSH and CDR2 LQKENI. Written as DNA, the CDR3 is TGTGCCAGCTCACGGGACAGGGGGGGAGATACGCAGTATTTT. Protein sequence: CASSRDRGGDTQYF.

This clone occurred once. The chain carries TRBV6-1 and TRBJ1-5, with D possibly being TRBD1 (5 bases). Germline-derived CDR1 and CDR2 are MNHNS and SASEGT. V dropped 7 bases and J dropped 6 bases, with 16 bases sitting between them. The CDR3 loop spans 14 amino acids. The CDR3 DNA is TGTGCCAGCACATCCTCGGCAGGGCGTCAGCCCCAGCATTTT. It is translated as CASTSSAGRQPQHF.

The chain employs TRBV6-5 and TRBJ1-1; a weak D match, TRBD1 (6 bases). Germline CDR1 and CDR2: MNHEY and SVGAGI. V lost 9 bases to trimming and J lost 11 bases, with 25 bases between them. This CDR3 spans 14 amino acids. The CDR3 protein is CASIPLRGKAWAFF. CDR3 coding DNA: TGTGCCAGTATTCCTTTGAGGGGGAAGGCGTGGGCTTTCTTT.

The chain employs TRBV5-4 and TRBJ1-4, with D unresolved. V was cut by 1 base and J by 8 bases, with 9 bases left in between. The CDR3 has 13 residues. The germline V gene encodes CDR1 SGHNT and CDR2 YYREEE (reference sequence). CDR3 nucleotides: TGTGCCAGCAGCTTGTACAACAAAGAAAAACTGTTTTTT. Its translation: CASSLYNKEKLFF. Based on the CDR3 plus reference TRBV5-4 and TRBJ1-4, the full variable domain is ETGVTQSPTHLIKTRGQQVTLRCSSQSGHNTVSWYQQALGQGPQFIFQYYREEENGRGNFPPRFSGLQFPNYSSELNVNALELDDSALYLCASSLYNKEKLFFGSGTQLSVL.

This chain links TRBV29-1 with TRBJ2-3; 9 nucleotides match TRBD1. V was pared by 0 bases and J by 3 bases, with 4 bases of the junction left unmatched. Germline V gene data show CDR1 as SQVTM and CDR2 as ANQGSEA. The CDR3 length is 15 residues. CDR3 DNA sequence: TGCAGCGTTGAAGAAAAGGGACAGGGAACAGATACGCAGTATTTT. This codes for CSVEEKGQGTDTQYF.

DNA for the CDR3: TGTGCCAGCAGTTTAGCGGGAGGGCCCTCCTACGAGCAGTACTTC. Translated: CASSLAGGPSYEQYF. The genes are TRBV27 and TRBJ2-7; 9 nucleotides line up with TRBD2. The CDR3 is 15 amino acids. V was pared by 2 bases and J by 0 bases, with 2 bases of the junction left unmatched. Germline V lookup: CDR1 MNHEY, CDR2 SMNVEV (reference sequence).

The CDR3 is CASSGLNREDSPLHF. CDR3 bases: TGTGCCAGCAGTGGGTTGAACAGGGAAGATTCACCCCTCCACTTT. The J gene is TRBJ1-6, the V gene TRBV6-1; D perhaps matches TRBD1 (6 bases). V dropped 4 bases and J dropped 8 bases, with 15 bases sitting between them. CDR1 is MNHNS and CDR2 is SASEGT in the germline V gene. The CDR3 loop spans 15 amino acids.

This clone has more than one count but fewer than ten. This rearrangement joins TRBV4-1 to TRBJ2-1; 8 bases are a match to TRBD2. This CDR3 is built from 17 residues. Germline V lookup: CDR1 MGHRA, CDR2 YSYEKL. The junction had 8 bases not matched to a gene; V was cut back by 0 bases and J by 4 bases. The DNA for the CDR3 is TGCGCCAGCAGCCAAGACCGGGCTAGCGGGCATTACAATGAGCAGTTCTTC. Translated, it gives CASSQDRASGHYNEQFF.

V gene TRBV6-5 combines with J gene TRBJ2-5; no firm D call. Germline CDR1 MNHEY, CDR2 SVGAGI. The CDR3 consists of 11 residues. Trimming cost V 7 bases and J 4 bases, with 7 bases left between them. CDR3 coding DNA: TGTGCCAGCACCACGGGAGAGACCCAGTACTTC. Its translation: CASTTGETQYF.

CDR3 DNA sequence: TGTGCCAGCAGCCTCCCCCCTGCGGATACGCAGTATTTT. Translated, it gives CASSLPPADTQYF. The rearrangement uses TRBV11-3 and TRBJ2-3; D gene uncertain. The CDR3 sequence is 13 residues long. V shed 5 bases and J shed 6 bases, with 12 bases lying between them. CDR1 is SGHNT, CDR2 YENEEA, per germline.

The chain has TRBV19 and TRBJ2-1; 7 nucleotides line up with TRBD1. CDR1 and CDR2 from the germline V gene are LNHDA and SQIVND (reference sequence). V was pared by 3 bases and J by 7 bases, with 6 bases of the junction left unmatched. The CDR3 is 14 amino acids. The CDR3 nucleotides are TGTGCCAGTAGTATGAAGGGGGCCGGGAATGAGCAGTTCTTC. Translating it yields CASSMKGAGNEQFF.

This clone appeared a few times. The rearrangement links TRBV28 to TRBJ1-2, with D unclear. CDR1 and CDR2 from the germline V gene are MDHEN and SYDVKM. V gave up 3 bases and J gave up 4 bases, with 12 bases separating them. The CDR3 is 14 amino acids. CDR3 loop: CASSFPVTGYGYTF. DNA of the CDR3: TGTGCCAGCAGTTTCCCAGTTACGGGCTATGGCTACACCTTC.